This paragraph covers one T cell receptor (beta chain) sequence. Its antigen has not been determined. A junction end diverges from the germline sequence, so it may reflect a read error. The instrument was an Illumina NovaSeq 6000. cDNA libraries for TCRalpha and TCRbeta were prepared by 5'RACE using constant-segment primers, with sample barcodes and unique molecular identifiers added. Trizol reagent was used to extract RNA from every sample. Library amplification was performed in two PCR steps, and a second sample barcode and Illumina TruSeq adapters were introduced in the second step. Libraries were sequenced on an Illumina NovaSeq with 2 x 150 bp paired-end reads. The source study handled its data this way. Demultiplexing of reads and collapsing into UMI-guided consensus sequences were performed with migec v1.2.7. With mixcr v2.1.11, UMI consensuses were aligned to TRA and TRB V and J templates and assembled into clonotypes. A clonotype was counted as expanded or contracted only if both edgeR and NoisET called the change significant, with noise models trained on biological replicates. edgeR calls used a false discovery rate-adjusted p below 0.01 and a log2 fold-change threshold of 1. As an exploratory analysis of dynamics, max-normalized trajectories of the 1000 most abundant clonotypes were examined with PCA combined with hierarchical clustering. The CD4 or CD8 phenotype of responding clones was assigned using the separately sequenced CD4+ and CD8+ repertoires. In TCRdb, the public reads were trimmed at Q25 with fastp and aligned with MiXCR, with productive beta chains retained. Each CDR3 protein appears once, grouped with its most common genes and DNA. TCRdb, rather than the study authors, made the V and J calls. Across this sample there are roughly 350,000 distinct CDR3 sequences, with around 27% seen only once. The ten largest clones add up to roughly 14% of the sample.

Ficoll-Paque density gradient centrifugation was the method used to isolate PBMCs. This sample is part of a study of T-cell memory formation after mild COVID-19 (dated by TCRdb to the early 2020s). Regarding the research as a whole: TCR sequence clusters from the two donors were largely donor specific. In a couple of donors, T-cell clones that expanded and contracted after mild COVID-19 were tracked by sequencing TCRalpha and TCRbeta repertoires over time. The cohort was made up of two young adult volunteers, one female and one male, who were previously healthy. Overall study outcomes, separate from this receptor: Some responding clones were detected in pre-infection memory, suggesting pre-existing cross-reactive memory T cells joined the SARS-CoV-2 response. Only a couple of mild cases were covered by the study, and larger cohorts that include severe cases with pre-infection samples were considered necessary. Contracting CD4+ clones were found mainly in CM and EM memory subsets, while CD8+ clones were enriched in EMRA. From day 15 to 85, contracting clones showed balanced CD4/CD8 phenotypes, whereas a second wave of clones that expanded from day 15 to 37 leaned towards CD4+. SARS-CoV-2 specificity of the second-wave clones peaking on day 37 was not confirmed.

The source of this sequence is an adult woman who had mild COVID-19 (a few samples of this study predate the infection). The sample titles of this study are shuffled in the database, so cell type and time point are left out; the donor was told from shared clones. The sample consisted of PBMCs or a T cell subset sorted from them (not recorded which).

The sequenced DNA is TGTGCCAGCAGCCATGGACTAGCGGAAAGCTCCTACACTGAGCAGTTCTTC. It translates to CASSHGLAESSYTEQFF. The chain is assembled from TRBV6-5 and TRBJ2-1; a stretch of 10 junction bases matches TRBD2. The CDR1 and CDR2 encoded by the germline V gene are MNHEY and SVGAGI. The CDR3 sequence holds 17 residues, the cysteine and phenylalanine included. Of the read, only the CDR3 DNA is kept; its 51 bases are in frame from base 1.